This section outlines one T cell receptor beta chain sequence together with its context. This clonotype has a count of ten or more. The antigen it recognizes is unknown. Qualities for individual bases were not recorded, and no much larger clone is one base off. From the cysteine through the phenylalanine, the CDR3 covers 16 amino acids. This entry keeps only the CDR3 DNA: 48 bases, framed from base 1. V trim: 0 bases; J trim: 9 bases; unmatched bases: 9. The CDR1 and CDR2 encoded by the germline V gene are SGHRS and YFSETQ. The data derive from a study of neurological immune-mediated disorders (dated by TCRdb to about 2019). Regarding the study in general: Peripheral blood TCR-beta repertoires from HTLV-I-associated myelopathy (HAM/TSP) patients, multiple sclerosis patients and healthy controls were compared by UMI-based sequencing. Alongside PBMC samples, the set of more than 85 TCR-beta libraries contained longitudinal samples, technical triplicates, and paired CD4+ and CD8+ T-cell subsets that had been sorted. The cohort was made up of 65 to 75 subjects, consisting of around 14 HAM/TSP patients, 34 multiple sclerosis patients and some 20 healthy controls.

To synthesize cDNA, template-switch 5'RACE was performed with a primer carrying a 10-nucleotide random unique molecular identifier so that each TCR transcript was tagged. Every sequencing run yielded over 180 million TCR-beta sequences covering 15-18 subjects. Total RNA was extracted with the RNeasy kit. TCR-beta VDJ regions were amplified with primers for the TCR constant region and the 5'RACE anchor, using the KAPA Real-time Library Amplification kit. Sample indexes and Illumina adaptors were added in a first PCR, and a second PCR then increased library yield. After Ampure bead purification, the TCR product of roughly 650 bp was size-selected on a 2% E-gel SizeSelection system. Before pooling, library quality was assessed on a Bioanalyzer, concentration was determined with Qubit, and library quantification was performed with the Kapa Library Quantification kit. Libraries were sequenced paired-end 2 x 150 bp on an Illumina HiSeq 2500. To increase sequence diversity, roughly 25-31% phiX was spiked into each library pool. Per the authors' processing: Quality-filtered reads were processed with the UMI-based MiGEC pipeline, which removed over 85% of raw TCR sequences during error correction. IMGT germline references were used for alignment of VDJ genes, and clonotypes were defined by a unique CDR3 amino acid sequence together with V-J genes. Clonal expansion, Shannon diversity, and CDR3 relatedness (CalcPairwiseDistances, ClusterSamples) were evaluated with VDJtools, and phylogenetic trees were built with CLCbio workbench. Clones with at least 8 unique UMIs were defined as expanded, with this threshold being based on coefficient-of-variation modelling across technical triplicates. The public reads were quality trimmed at Q25 with fastp and then assembled into clones with MiXCR by TCRdb, keeping productive beta chains. Each entry is one CDR3 protein sequence, shown with its most common DNA and genes. TCRdb's processing, not the authors' own work, is the source of the V and J calls. This sample lists tens of thousands of distinct CDR3 sequences; approximately 10% were detected once. The ten top clones hold over 1.5% of the sample.

Blood bank volunteers in Maryland, USA served as the healthy controls. Libraries from unsorted PBMCs were made from 2 million PBMCs kept in RNAlater at -80 degrees C until RNA extraction. Peripheral blood was subjected to Ficoll-Hypaque density gradient centrifugation to isolate PBMCs, which were then cryopreserved in liquid nitrogen. Broader findings and caveats from the paper: No identical CDR3 amino acid sequences were shared among expanded clones across subjects, suggesting private TCR-beta repertoires in all groups. The highest TCR clonal expansion was observed in HAM/TSP patients, whereas the lowest was observed in MS patients, even when compared with healthy controls.

The TCR originated in a man in his 60s in good health. The chain couples TRBV5-1 to TRBJ1-6; 7 central nucleotides agree with TRBD1. The material sequenced was PBMCs. For the CDR3, the sequence is CASSLAVGTAASPLHF. Read as DNA, the sequence is TGCGCCAGCAGCTTGGCCGTGGGGACAGCGGCTTCACCCCTCCACTTT.